The TCR beta chain under discussion was sequenced for a study of blood T cells in healthy people across ages. It was with a sample-barcoded 5' primer and a J-beta primer mix that a second PCR of roughly 7 to 11 cycles was run. Each CDR3 protein is one row after TCRdb ran MiXCR on the 5' RACE reads. The sample shows fewer than 750,000 distinct CDR3 sequences, about 51% of them seen only once. The CDR3 length is 15 residues. Germline assignment: CDR1 SGHTA and CDR2 FQGNSA. The V segment lost 8 bases and the J segment 3 bases; nucleotides outside the gene matches: 4. This TCR was sampled from a woman of 80 years or more in good health. Material: blood. V is TRBV7-2 and J is TRBJ2-2, with TRBD2 matching over 12 bases. The CDR3 loop is CASSLAGGDTGELFF. As DNA, the CDR3 is TGTGCCAGCTCCCTAGCGGGGGGGGACACCGGGGAGCTGTTTTTT.